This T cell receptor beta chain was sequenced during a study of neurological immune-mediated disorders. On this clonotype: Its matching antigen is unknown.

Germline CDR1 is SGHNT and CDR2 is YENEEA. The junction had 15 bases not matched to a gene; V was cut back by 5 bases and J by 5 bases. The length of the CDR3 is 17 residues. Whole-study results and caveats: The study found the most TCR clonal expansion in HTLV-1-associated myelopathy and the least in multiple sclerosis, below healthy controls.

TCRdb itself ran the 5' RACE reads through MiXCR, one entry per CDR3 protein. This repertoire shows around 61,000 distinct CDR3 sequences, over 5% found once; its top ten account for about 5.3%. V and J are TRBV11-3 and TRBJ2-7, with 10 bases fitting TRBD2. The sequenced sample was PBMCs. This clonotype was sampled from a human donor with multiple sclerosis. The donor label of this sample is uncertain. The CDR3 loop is CASSPPGRLAGGDEQYF. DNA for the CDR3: TGTGCCAGCAGCCCCCCTGGTAGACTAGCGGGTGGCGACGAGCAGTACTTC.